This T cell receptor (beta chain) was captured by sequencing in a study of CD8+ T cells in alopecia areata. Study-level information: At a dose of 5 to 10 mg twice daily, oral tofacitinib was given to treated patients. Study-level results: Although TCR sharing was seen in mice, sharing across patients was less clear, possibly for HLA-related reasons. In lesional scalp, particularly from alopecia totalis/universalis, clonality was higher than in normal scalp.

Germline lookup yields CDR1 SGHRS and CDR2 YFSETQ. This CDR3 spans 13 amino acids. J gave up 4 bases and V 4 bases, and 2 bases lay outside the gene matches. Alopecia areata patients gave lesional scalp punch biopsies and peripheral blood samples. Comment on this clone: The antigen is undetermined.

Extraction and reverse transcription of RNA yielded cDNA as the sequencing template. Generated by immunoSEQ multiplex PCR, the TCRdb table keeps only in-frame clones and is missing some. Of 160,000 or so clones in the sample, approximately 65% are singletons; the top ten hold 9.5% to 12%. The gene calls are TRBV5-1 and TRBJ1-1, with 9 bases lining up with TRBD1. This sequence was found in a human donor with alopecia areata. Sequencing was performed on CD8+ T cells sorted from blood, taken at week 0. CDR3 sequence (DNA): TGCGCCAGCAGCCCGGACAGGGGCACTGAAGCTTTCTTT. It translates to CASSPDRGTEAFF.